These 2 T cell receptor beta chains originate from one sample sequenced in a study of tumor-infiltrating lymphocytes in localized non-small cell lung cancer. Generated by immunoSEQ multiplex PCR, the TCRdb table keeps only in-frame clones and is missing some. Of about 22,000 clones in the sample, approximately 80% were seen once. Specimen: lung tumor tissue. All receptors come from a human donor with non-small cell lung cancer.

The J gene is TRBJ2-5, the V gene TRBV30, with TRBD2 identical over 11 bases. Germline values: CDR1 GTSNPN, CDR2 SVGIG (reference sequence). CDR3 length: 15 residues. V gave up 2 bases and J gave up 4 bases; unmatched junction bases: 6. CDR3 in DNA: TGTGCCTGGAGTCGCCGTCTAGCGGGGGGAGAGACCCAGTACTTC. Translation gives CAWSRRLAGGETQYF. The full variable domain, its missing parts supplied by reference TRBV30 and TRBJ2-5, is SQTIHQWPATLVQPVGSPLSLECTVEGTSNPNLYWYRQAAGRGLQLLFYSVGIGQISSEVPQNLSASRPQDRQFILSSKKLLLSDSGFYLCAWSRRLAGGETQYFGPGTRLLVL.

Regarding this clone: The junction does not match germline at one end; this may be a read error. The J gene is TRBJ2-5, the V gene TRBV4-2; 8 bases line up with TRBD1. From germline, CDR1 is LGHNA and CDR2 YNFKEQ. This CDR3 has 13 residues. CDR3 amino acids: CASSPGQGAGRHF. CDR3 bases: TGTGCCAGCAGCCCAGGGCAGGGGGCTGGCCGGCACTTC.